These 16 T cell receptor beta chains came from one sample sequenced in a study of T cells in Graves' hyperthyroidism and ophthalmopathy. RNA transcripts provided the source from which TCR beta CDR3 regions were amplified. A first-round RT-PCR of the TCR CDR3 used the HTBI primer set. One entry per CDR3 protein results from TCRdb running MiXCR on the multiplex PCR reads. This table holds around 760,000 distinct CDR3 sequences, approximately 40% found once. The sample taken for sequencing was blood. These receptors were obtained from a woman aged 40 to 50 with Graves' hyperthyroidism.

This clonotype has only a few counts. An end of the junction does not agree with germline; a read error may underlie this. V and J are TRBV20-1 and TRBJ2-7, with a possible D match to TRBD2 (7 bases). CDR3 length: 14 amino acids. Germline V gene data show CDR1 as DFQATT and CDR2 as SNEGSKA (reference sequence). CDR3 sequence (DNA): TGCAGTGCCAGAGGGGGGGGCGACCTCTACGAGCAGTACTTC. Its translation: CSARGGGDLYEQYF.

The gene calls are TRBV9 and TRBJ2-6; 8 bases map to TRBD1. The CDR3 totals 12 residues. The germline CDR1 and CDR2 sequences are SGDLS and YYNGEE. V lost 4 bases, J lost 12 bases, and 3 bases stayed unmatched. DNA of the CDR3: TGTGCCAGCAGCACAGGGGGTTTCGTCCTGACTTTC. Translated: CASSTGGFVLTF. The full variable domain, rest sourced from reference TRBV9 and TRBJ2-6, is DSGVTQTPKHLITATGQRVTLRCSPRSGDLSVYWYQQSLDQGLQFLIQYYNGEERAKGNILERFSAQQFPDLHSELNLSSLELGDSALYFCASSTGGFVLTFGAGSRLTVL.

There are a few counts of this clonotype. The V call is TRBV4-3, the J call TRBJ2-5; D is unresolved. From germline, CDR1 is LGHNA and CDR2 YSLEER. V was cut by 0 bases and J by 0 bases, with 5 bases left in between. The CDR3 totals 14 residues. The CDR3 DNA reads as TGCGCCAGCAGCCAAGATAGGTACCAAGAGACCCAGTACTTC. This encodes CASSQDRYQETQYF.

This clonotype was seen at least ten times. V gene TRBV2 combines with J gene TRBJ1-1; 8 nucleotides line up with TRBD1. This CDR3 has 15 amino acids. Trimming at V came to 5 bases and at J to 1 base, leaving 6 bases not matched to a gene. Per the germline V gene, CDR1 is SNHLY and CDR2 is FYNNEI. The CDR3 DNA follows: TGTGCCAGCAGTAAGACAGGGGTGGGGAACACTGAAGCTTTCTTT. It codes for CASSKTGVGNTEAFF.

The V and J genes are TRBV9 and TRBJ1-1; TRBD1 aligns across 7 bases. Germline V gene sequence: CDR1 SGDLS, CDR2 YYNGEE. V lost 5 bases, J lost 0 bases, and 10 bases stayed unmatched. CDR3 length: 16 amino acids. CDR3: CASRPAHRGMNTEAFF. The DNA for the CDR3 is TGTGCCAGCAGGCCCGCCCACAGGGGCATGAACACTGAAGCTTTCTTT.

J is TRBJ1-1 and V is TRBV7-9, with D possibly matching TRBD1 (5 bases). The CDR3 runs 13 residues. V lost 7 bases, J lost 2 bases, and 11 bases lay in between. The V gene's germline CDR1 is SEHNR and CDR2 FQNEAQ (reference sequence). CDR3 sequence: CASKRQSNTEAFF. CDR3 coding DNA: TGTGCCAGCAAAAGACAGAGTAACACTGAAGCTTTCTTT.

The chain employs TRBV19 and TRBJ2-6; TRBD1 matches at 7 bases. Germline V lookup: CDR1 LNHDA, CDR2 SQIVND (reference sequence). J gave up 2 bases and V 7 bases, and 17 bases lay outside the gene matches. The CDR3 runs to 19 residues. The CDR3 spells CASTPKTGWGFPGANVLTF. The DNA for the CDR3 is TGTGCCAGTACCCCAAAGACAGGGTGGGGATTCCCTGGGGCCAACGTCCTGACTTTC.

This clonotype was counted at least ten times. J is TRBJ1-3 and V is TRBV9, with D hard to call. The CDR3 extends over 14 amino acids. CDR1 and CDR2 (germline): SGDLS, YYNGEE. With 0 bases removed from V and 2 bases from J, the gap between germline ends came to 6 bases. CDR3 coding DNA: TGTGCCAGCAGCGTAGGGTCAACTGGAAACACCATATATTTT. Its translation is CASSVGSTGNTIYF.

The chain combines TRBV5-1 with TRBJ1-1, with 7 bases that match TRBD1. Trimming cost V 4 bases and J 3 bases; bases outside gene matches: 9. CDR3 length: 15 amino acids. CDR1 is SGHRS, CDR2 YFSETQ, per germline. The CDR3 DNA follows: TGCGCCAGCAGCGGCCGGTCAGGGGGGGACACTGAAGCTTTCTTT. Translated, it gives CASSGRSGGDTEAFF.

This clonotype came up a few times. No conserved phenylalanine or tryptophan ends this CDR3, so it is likely a read error. This chain connects TRBV12-3 or TRBV12-4 to TRBJ1-5; D may be TRBD1 (6 bases). CDR3 length: 13 residues. The germline V and J ends were trimmed by 7 bases and 5 bases, with 12 bases remaining between them. This chain's CDR3 is CASTRQEDQPQHL. The CDR3 DNA sequence: TGTGCCAGCACCCGACAGGAGGATCAGCCCCAGCATCTT.

This sequence joins TRBV25-1 and TRBJ2-2, with D tentatively TRBD1 (5 bases). Deletions cut 3 bases from V and 6 bases from J, with 11 bases between. Germline V lookup: CDR1 MGHDK, CDR2 SYGVNS. This CDR3 region has 14 residues. CDR3 in amino acids: CASSDPWGAGELFF. CDR3 nucleotides: TGTGCCAGCAGTGATCCGTGGGGCGCCGGGGAGCTGTTTTTT.

This clonotype has a handful of counts. A much larger clone sits a single nucleotide away, making a read error possible. The rearrangement links TRBV29-1 to TRBJ1-5; D may be TRBD1 (5 bases). Trimming removed 5 bases at V and 2 bases at J, with 7 bases between. Germline V gene sequence: CDR1 SQVTM, CDR2 ANQGSEA. CDR3 length equals 12 residues. The CDR3 is CSVQGGNQPQHF. CDR3 coding DNA: TGCAGCGTTCAGGGAGGCAATCAGCCCCAGCATTTT.

The CDR3 DNA is TGTGCCAGCTCACCACCGACTAGCGGGGATTACGAGCAGTACTTC. Translation gives CASSPPTSGDYEQYF. This chain connects TRBV18 to TRBJ2-7, with 11 bases identical to TRBD2. This CDR3 is built from 15 residues. Losses at the gene ends were 0 bases for V and 4 bases for J; bases not matched to a gene: 2. The V gene's germline CDR1 is KGHSH and CDR2 LQKENI.

V is TRBV10-3 and J is TRBJ2-2; 7 nucleotides match TRBD1. J gave up 7 bases and V 7 bases, and 6 bases lay outside the gene matches. The CDR3 is made up of 13 amino acids. In germline, CDR1 is ENHRY, CDR2 SYGVKD. The CDR3 reads CAIKSDRDGELFF. CDR3 bases: TGTGCCATCAAATCTGACAGGGACGGGGAGCTGTTTTTT.

The CDR3 DNA follows: TGTGCCAGCAGCCCCGGGGTTGGGAGGGGTTCGAACACCGGGGAGCTGTTTTTT. Translating it yields CASSPGVGRGSNTGELFF. V and J are TRBV12-3 or TRBV12-4 and TRBJ2-2, with 7 bases fitting TRBD2. This CDR3 is 18 amino acids long. The V gene end was trimmed by 6 bases and the J gene end by 0 bases; junction bases not matched to a gene: 13.

This clonotype was seen repeatedly, ten times or more. This chain connects TRBV12-3 or TRBV12-4 to TRBJ1-1; TRBD1 aligns across 7 bases. J gave up 4 bases and V 5 bases, and 7 bases lay outside the gene matches. CDR3 length equals 14 residues. The CDR3, as DNA: TGTGCCAGCAGTACTCGACAGGGAAGCACTGAAGCTTTCTTT. Its translation: CASSTRQGSTEAFF.